Here is one T cell receptor beta chain with its context. Some clones are missing from TCRdb's copy, which holds only in-frame ones; the method was immunoSEQ multiplex PCR. Of roughly 2,500,000 clones listed, under 95% are singletons. The data were taken from a study of shared clonotypes between healthy human individuals. The germline V gene encodes CDR1 SGHVS and CDR2 FQNEAQ. Trimming stripped 5 bases from V and 1 base from J, with 13 bases between. The CDR3 extends over 15 amino acids. The TCR originated in a man aged 18 to 29 in good health. Some clones in this sample may be carry-over from other donors' samples. V usage is TRBV7-8 and J usage is TRBJ2-3; tentative D call: TRBD1 (5 bases). The sample was naive CD4+ T cells from PBMCs. The subset denotes: CD45RA+ positively selected. CDR3 protein: CASSPLRARTDTQYF. CDR3 coding DNA: TGTGCCAGCAGCCCCCTCAGGGCGCGCACAGATACGCAGTATTTT. The variable domain in full, completed from reference TRBV7-8 and TRBJ2-3, reads GAGVSQSPRYKVAKRGQDVALRCDPISGHVSLFWYQQALGQGPEFLTYFQNEAQLDKSGLPSDRFFAERPEGSVSTLKIQRTQQEDSAVYLCASSPLRARTDTQYFGPGTRLTVL.